One and the same sample provided the 18 T cell receptor beta chains below, sequenced in a study of blood T cell repertoires in COVID-19. Only in-frame clones appear in the TCRdb table, and some are missing; sequencing was by immunoSEQ multiplex PCR. The sample holds about 83,000 clones; 86% are singletons and the top ten take 22%. The sample taken for sequencing was peripheral blood. The source is a woman aged 80 or over in a cohort sampled during active or convalescent COVID-19.

The V call is TRBV2, the J call TRBJ2-7; TRBD1 might be the D (6 bases). V lost 9 bases to trimming and J lost 5 bases, with 17 bases between them. Germline V gives CDR1 SNHLY, CDR2 FYNNEI. The CDR3 length is 13 residues. This CDR3 reads CARGPVRGHEQYF. DNA of the CDR3: TGTGCCAGGGGACCAGTCAGGGGCCACGAGCAGTACTTC.

The chain carries TRBV7-9 and TRBJ2-7, with TRBD1 matching over 9 bases. The CDR3 is 17 residues long. Germline V gene lookup returns CDR1 SEHNR and CDR2 FQNEAQ (reference sequence). The J segment lost 0 bases and the V segment lost 0 bases, leaving 6 bases of the junction unmatched. For the CDR3, the DNA is TGTGCCAGCAGCTTAGCGACAGGGGGTAAGGGCTCCTACGAGCAGTACTTC. This sequence encodes CASSLATGGKGSYEQYF.

The chain combines TRBV24-1 with TRBJ1-2; 9 bases align to TRBD1. Germline V gene lookup returns CDR1 KGHDR and CDR2 SFDVKD. The CDR3 sequence is 15 residues long. Unmatched junction bases numbered 10, after V lost 5 bases and J lost 7 bases. The CDR3 DNA reads TGTGCCACCAGTGCGACAGGGGGGAGCGTATCTGGCTACACCTTC. It translates to CATSATGGSVSGYTF.

The chain recombines TRBV9 with TRBJ2-1; 10 nucleotides agree with TRBD1. The germline V gene has CDR1 SGDLS and CDR2 YYNGEE. V was pared by 0 bases and J by 12 bases, with 12 bases of the junction left unmatched. The CDR3 consists of 16 residues. The CDR3 reads CASSVGQGAPLAGQFF. CDR3 nucleotides: TGTGCCAGCAGCGTAGGACAGGGGGCTCCGCTAGCAGGGCAGTTCTTC.

This chain links TRBV11-3 with TRBJ2-4, with TRBD1 matching over 9 bases. Germline values: CDR1 SGHNT, CDR2 YENEEA. This CDR3 has 14 amino acids. J lost 10 bases, V lost 5 bases, and 9 bases had no gene match. Here the CDR3 reads CASSATGGSQIQYF. In DNA form, the CDR3 reads TGTGCCAGCAGCGCTACAGGGGGCTCACAGATTCAGTACTTC.

The chain combines TRBV28 with TRBJ1-4, with D uncertain. The ends were cut back, 6 bases at V and 4 bases at J, with 12 bases in the middle. Germline assignment: CDR1 MDHEN and CDR2 SYDVKM. The CDR3 consists of 14 residues. CDR3: CASSPAEGNEKLFF. CDR3 nucleotides: TGTGCCAGCAGCCCTGCGGAGGGTAATGAAAAACTGTTTTTT.

This chain links TRBV21-1 with TRBJ1-5; the listed D gene, TRBD1, was not tested against the DNA. TRBV21-1 is described as a pseudogene. This CDR3 has 15 residues. The CDR3 region is CASSKMGQSNQPQHF. CDR3 DNA: TGTGCCAGCAGCAAGATGGGGCAGAGCAATCAGCCCCAGCATTTT.

The chain uses TRBV5-5 and TRBJ2-3, with D possibly being TRBD1 (6 bases). This CDR3 spans 13 amino acids. V gave up 0 bases and J gave up 5 bases, with 7 bases separating them. Germline CDR1 reads SGHKS; CDR2 reads YYEKEE (reference sequence). CDR3 DNA: TGTGCCAGCAGCTTGGGGGGGCAAGATACGCAGTATTTT. It yields the protein CASSLGGQDTQYF.

Written as DNA, the CDR3 is TGTGCCAGTAGTATCGACAGGGTTCGTCAGCCCCAGCATTTT. Residues: CASSIDRVRQPQHF. The rearrangement uses TRBV19 and TRBJ1-5, with 7 bases fitting TRBD1. Germline CDR1 LNHDA, CDR2 SQIVND (reference sequence). CDR3 size: 14 residues. V was pared by 3 bases and J by 6 bases, with 5 bases of the junction left unmatched. Looking up the rest from reference TRBV19 and TRBJ1-5 gives the full variable domain: DGGITQSPKYLFRKEGQNVTLSCEQNLNHDAMYWYRQDPGQGLRLIYYSQIVNDFQKGDIAEGYSVSREKKESFPLTVTSAQKNPTAFYLCASSIDRVRQPQHFGDGTRLSIL.

This clone occurred once. This chain uses TRBV19 with TRBJ1-5; no firm D call. Trimming removed 7 bases from V and 6 bases from J, with 4 bases in between. Per germline, CDR1 LNHDA and CDR2 SQIVND (reference sequence). The CDR3 loop spans 10 amino acids. CDR3 amino acids: CASTVQPQHF. The CDR3 nucleotides read TGTGCCAGTACTGTTCAGCCCCAGCATTTT.

The J gene is TRBJ2-5, the V gene TRBV9; 8 bases align to TRBD1. The V gene's germline CDR1 is SGDLS and CDR2 YYNGEE. The junction had 3 bases not matched to a gene; V was cut back by 0 bases and J by 2 bases. The CDR3 runs to 15 residues. The CDR3 here is CASSVAWTGQETQYF. CDR3 DNA sequence: TGTGCCAGCAGCGTAGCCTGGACAGGGCAAGAGACCCAGTACTTC. The whole variable domain, remainder taken from reference TRBV9 and TRBJ2-5, is DSGVTQTPKHLITATGQRVTLRCSPRSGDLSVYWYQQSLDQGLQFLIQYYNGEERAKGNILERFSAQQFPDLHSELNLSSLELGDSALYFCASSVAWTGQETQYFGPGTRLLVL.

The chain couples TRBV5-8 to TRBJ1-5, with 11 bases fitting TRBD1. The CDR3 has 16 amino acids. The germline gives CDR1 SGHTS, CDR2 YDEGEE. J lost 4 bases, V lost 1 base, and 4 bases had no gene match. The CDR3 protein is CASSLIGTGGNQPQHF. The CDR3 nucleotides read TGTGCCAGCAGCTTGATAGGGACAGGGGGAAATCAGCCCCAGCATTTT.

By sample share, this clone is medium-sized. The chain is built from TRBV30 and TRBJ2-2; D is ambiguous. The germline gives CDR1 GTSNPN, CDR2 SVGIG (reference sequence). Trimming left V 2 bases short and J 8 bases short, with 9 bases between. The CDR3 is made up of 12 amino acids. The CDR3 DNA is TGTGCCTGGAGTCATAGCACAGGGGAGCTGTTTTTT. Translated, it gives CAWSHSTGELFF.

The chain is built from TRBV2 and TRBJ2-1; the match to TRBD2 covers 12 bases. CDR3 length: 17 residues. Germline V gene sequence: CDR1 SNHLY, CDR2 FYNNEI. Trimming at V came to 7 bases and at J to 4 bases, leaving 11 bases not matched to a gene. CDR3 nucleotide sequence: TGTGCCAGCAATCCTAGACTAGCGGGAGTTGTGTACAATGAGCAGTTCTTC. It specifies CASNPRLAGVVYNEQFF.

The genes are TRBV30 and TRBJ1-4, with 8 bases aligning to TRBD1. The CDR3 contains 13 residues. V lost 8 bases and J lost 5; bases outside the gene matches: 7. Germline V gene lookup returns CDR1 GTSNPN and CDR2 SVGIG (reference sequence). Here the CDR3 reads CATDRGRNEKLFF. The CDR3 bases are TGTGCCACAGACAGGGGTCGGAATGAAAAACTGTTTTTT.

The V and J genes are TRBV7-3 and TRBJ1-2; 8 bases agree with TRBD1. This CDR3 is 14 amino acids long. With V trimmed by 5 bases and J by 6 bases, 8 bases remained unmatched. Germline values: CDR1 SGHTA, CDR2 FQGTGA. CDR3 nucleotide sequence: TGTGCCAGCAGCCCTACCCCAGGGGGCAATGGCTACACCTTC. This sequence encodes CASSPTPGGNGYTF.

The chain uses TRBV28 and TRBJ1-3; D is possibly TRBD1 (5 bases). The CDR3 spans 15 residues. The germline gives CDR1 MDHEN, CDR2 SYDVKM. Trimming took 6 bases from V and 1 from J, leaving 13 bases between them. The CDR3 sequence is CASSSTGGSGNTIYF. DNA of the CDR3: TGTGCCAGCAGCTCCACGGGGGGATCTGGAAACACCATATATTTT. Drawing the rest from reference TRBV28 and TRBJ1-3, the complete variable domain is DVKVTQSSRYLVKRTGEKVFLECVQDMDHENMFWYRQDPGLGLRLIYFSYDVKMKEKGDIPEGYSVSREKKERFSLILESASTNQTSMYLCASSSTGGSGNTIYFGEGSWLTVV.

The chain recombines TRBV6-5 with TRBJ2-7; tentatively, D is TRBD1 (5 bases). V shed 2 bases and J shed 2 bases, with 10 bases lying between them. In germline, CDR1 is MNHEY, CDR2 SVGAGI. The CDR3 contains 14 residues. The CDR3 bases are TGTGCCAGCAGTTACGGGGCAGGGACCTACGAGCAGTACTTC. This encodes CASSYGAGTYEQYF.